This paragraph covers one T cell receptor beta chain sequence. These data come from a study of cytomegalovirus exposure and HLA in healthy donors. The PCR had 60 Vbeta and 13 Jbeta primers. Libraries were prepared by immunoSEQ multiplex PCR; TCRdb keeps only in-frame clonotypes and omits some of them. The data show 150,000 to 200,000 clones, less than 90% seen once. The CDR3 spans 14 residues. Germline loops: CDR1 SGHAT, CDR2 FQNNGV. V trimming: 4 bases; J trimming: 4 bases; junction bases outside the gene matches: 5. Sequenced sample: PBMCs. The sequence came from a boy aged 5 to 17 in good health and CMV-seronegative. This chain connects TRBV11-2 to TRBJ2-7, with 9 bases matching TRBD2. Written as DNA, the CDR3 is TGTGCCAGCAGCTCGTTGACTAGCGGATACGAGCAGTACTTC. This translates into CASSSLTSGYEQYF.